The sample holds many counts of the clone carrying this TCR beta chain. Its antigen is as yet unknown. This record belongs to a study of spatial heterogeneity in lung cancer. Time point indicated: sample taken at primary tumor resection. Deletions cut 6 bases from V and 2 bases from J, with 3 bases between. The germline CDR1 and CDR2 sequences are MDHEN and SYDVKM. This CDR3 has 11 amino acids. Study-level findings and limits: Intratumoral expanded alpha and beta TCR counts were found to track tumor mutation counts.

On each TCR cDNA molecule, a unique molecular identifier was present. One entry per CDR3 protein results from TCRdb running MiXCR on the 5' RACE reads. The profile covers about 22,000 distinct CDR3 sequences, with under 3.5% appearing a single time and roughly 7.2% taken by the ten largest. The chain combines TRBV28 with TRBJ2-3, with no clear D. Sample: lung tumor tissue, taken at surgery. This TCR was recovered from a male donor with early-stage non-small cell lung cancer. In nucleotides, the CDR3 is TGTGCCAGCAGCACCACAGATACGCAGTATTTT. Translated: CASSTTDTQYF.